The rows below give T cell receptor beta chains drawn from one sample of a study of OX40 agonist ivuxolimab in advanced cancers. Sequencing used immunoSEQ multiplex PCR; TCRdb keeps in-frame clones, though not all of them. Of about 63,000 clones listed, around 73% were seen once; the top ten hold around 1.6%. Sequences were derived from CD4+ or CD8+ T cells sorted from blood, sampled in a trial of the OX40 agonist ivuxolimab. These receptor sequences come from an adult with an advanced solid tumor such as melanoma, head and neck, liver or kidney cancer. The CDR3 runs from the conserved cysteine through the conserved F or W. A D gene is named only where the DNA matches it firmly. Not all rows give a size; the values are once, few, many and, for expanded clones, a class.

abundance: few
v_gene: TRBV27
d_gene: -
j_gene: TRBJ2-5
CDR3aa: CASSPNQETQYF
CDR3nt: TGTGCCAGCAGTCCCAACCAAGAGACCCAGTACTTC

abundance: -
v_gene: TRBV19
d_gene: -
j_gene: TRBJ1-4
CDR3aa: CAISGQGGEKLFF
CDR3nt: TGTGCCATCAGTGGGCAGGGCGGTGAAAAACTGTTTTTT

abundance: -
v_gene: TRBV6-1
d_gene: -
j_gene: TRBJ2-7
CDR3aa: CASSSGQLYEQYF
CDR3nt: TGTGCCAGCAGTTCGGGACAACTCTACGAGCAGTACTTC

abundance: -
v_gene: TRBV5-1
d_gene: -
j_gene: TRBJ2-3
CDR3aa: CASSEAGSMDTQYF
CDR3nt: TGCGCCAGCAGCGAGGCGGGATCTATGGATACGCAGTATTTT

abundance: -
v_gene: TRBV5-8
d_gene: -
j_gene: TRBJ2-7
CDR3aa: CASSLFYEQYF
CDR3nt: TGTGCCAGCAGCTTATTTTACGAGCAGTACTTC

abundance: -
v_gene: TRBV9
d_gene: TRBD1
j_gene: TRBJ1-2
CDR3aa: CASSVNQGALGYTF
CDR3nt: TGTGCCAGCAGCGTTAATCAGGGGGCGCTTGGCTACACCTTC

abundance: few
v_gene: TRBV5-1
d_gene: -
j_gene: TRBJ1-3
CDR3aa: CASSLDSPRNTIYF
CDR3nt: TGCGCCAGCAGCTTGGACAGTCCTCGAAACACCATATATTTT

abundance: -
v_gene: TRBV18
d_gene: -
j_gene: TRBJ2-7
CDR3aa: CASSPGQVREYEQYF
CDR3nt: TGTGCCAGCTCACCAGGCCAGGTACGAGAGTACGAGCAGTACTTC

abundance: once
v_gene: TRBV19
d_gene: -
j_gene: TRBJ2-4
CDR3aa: CASNDLSTQYF
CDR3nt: TGTGCCAGTAATGACCTCAGTACTCAGTACTTC

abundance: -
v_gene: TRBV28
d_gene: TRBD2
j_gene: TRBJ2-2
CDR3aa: CASLRLAGVFAGELFF
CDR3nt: TGTGCCAGCCTGCGACTAGCGGGAGTCTTTGCCGGGGAGCTGTTTTTT

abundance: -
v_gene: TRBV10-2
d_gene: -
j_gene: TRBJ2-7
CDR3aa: CASSRTATYEQYF
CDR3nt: TGCGCCAGCAGCCGGACTGCCACCTACGAGCAGTACTTC

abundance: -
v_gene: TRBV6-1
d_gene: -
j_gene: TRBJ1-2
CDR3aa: CASSEGQPYGYTF
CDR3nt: TGTGCCAGCAGTGAAGGCCAGCCCTATGGCTACACCTTC

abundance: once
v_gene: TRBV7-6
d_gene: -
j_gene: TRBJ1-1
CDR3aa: CASSLGQEDTEAFF
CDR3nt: TGTGCCAGCAGCTTAGGACAGGAGGACACTGAAGCTTTCTTT

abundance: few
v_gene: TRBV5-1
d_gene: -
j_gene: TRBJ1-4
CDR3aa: CASSLEEGLLGGTLFF
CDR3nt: TGCGCCAGCAGCTTGGAAGAGGGGCTTCTTGGGGGAACACTGTTTTTT

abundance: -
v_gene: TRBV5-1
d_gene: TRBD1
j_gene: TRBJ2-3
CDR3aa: CASSKTGASTDTQYF
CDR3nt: TGCGCCAGCAGCAAGACAGGGGCCAGCACAGATACGCAGTATTTT

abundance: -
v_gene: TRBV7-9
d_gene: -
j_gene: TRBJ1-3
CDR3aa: CASSLLNSGNTIYF
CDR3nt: TGTGCCAGCAGCTTACTTAACTCTGGAAACACCATATATTTT

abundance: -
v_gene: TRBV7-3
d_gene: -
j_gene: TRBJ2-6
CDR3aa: CASSLKGGRDRSVLTF
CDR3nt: TGTGCCAGCAGCTTAAAGGGTGGGAGAGATAGAAGCGTCCTGACTTTC

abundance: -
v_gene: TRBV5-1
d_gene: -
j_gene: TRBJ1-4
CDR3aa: CASSLGTPLGEKLFF
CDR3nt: TGCGCCAGCAGCTTGGGGACACCTTTGGGTGAAAAACTGTTTTTT

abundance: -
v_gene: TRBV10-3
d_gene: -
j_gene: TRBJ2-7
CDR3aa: CAISESQGRAYEQYF
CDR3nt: TGTGCCATCAGTGAGTCACAGGGTAGGGCCTACGAGCAGTACTTC

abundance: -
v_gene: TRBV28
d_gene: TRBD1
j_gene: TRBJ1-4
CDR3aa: CASPPSGGSNEKLFF
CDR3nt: TGTGCCAGCCCTCCTTCAGGGGGTTCTAATGAAAAACTGTTTTTT

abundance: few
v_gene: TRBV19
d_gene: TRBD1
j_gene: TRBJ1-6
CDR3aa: CASRPTGKGSPLHF
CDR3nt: TGTGCCAGTAGACCGACAGGGAAAGGTTCACCCCTCCACTTT

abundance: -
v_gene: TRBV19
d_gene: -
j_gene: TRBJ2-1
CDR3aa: CASEGGGTDAGGDEQFF
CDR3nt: TGTGCCAGCGAGGGAGGGGGTACCGACGCGGGTGGCGATGAGCAGTTCTTC

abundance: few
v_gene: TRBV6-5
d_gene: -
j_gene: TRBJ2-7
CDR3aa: CASSYSADLGYEQYF
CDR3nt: TGTGCCAGCAGTTATTCTGCGGACCTCGGGTACGAGCAGTACTTC

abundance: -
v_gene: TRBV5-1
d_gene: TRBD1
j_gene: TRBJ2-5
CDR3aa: CASSFTPGQGVQETQYF
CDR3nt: TGCGCCAGCAGCTTTACGCCGGGACAGGGGGTCCAAGAGACCCAGTACTTC

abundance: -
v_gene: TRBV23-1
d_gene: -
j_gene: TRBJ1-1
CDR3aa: CASSQTGTLNTEAFF
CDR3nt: TGCGCCAGCAGTCAAACAGGAACCCTGAACACTGAAGCTTTCTTT

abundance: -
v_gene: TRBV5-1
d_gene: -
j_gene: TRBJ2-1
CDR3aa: CASSLASDYNEQFF
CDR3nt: TGCGCCAGCAGCTTGGCCTCTGACTACAATGAGCAGTTCTTC

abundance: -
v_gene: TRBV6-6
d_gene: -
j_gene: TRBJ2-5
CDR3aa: CASSYSSGVTGTQYF
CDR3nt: TGTGCCAGCAGTTACAGCTCAGGGGTGACGGGGACCCAGTACTTC

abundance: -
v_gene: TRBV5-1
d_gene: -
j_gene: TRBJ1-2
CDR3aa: CASSFNRVGYGYTF
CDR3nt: TGCGCCAGCAGCTTCAACAGGGTCGGCTATGGCTACACCTTC

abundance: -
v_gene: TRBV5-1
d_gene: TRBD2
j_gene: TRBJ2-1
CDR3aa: CASSTGGSYNEQFF
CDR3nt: TGCGCCAGCAGCACGGGAGGCTCCTACAATGAGCAGTTCTTC

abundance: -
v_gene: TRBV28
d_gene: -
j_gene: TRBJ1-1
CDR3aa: CASSFRSREAFF
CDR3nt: TGTGCCAGCAGTTTCAGGTCCCGTGAAGCTTTCTTT

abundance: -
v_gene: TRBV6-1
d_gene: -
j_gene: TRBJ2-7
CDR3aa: CASSAFADSSYEQYF
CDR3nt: TGTGCCAGCAGTGCTTTTGCTGATAGCTCCTACGAGCAGTACTTC

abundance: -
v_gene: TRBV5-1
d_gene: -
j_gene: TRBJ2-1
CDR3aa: CASRVGSNNEQFF
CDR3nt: TGCGCCAGCAGGGTTGGGTCTAACAATGAGCAGTTCTTC

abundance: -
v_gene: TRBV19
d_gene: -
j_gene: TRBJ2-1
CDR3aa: CASSLDNQGNYEQFF
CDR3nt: TGTGCCAGTAGCCTCGACAACCAGGGGAACTATGAGCAGTTCTTC

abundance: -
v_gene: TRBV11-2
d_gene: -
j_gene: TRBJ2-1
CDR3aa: CASSSEDRKSSYNEQFF
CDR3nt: TGTGCCAGCAGCTCCGAGGACCGCAAGAGCTCCTACAATGAGCAGTTCTTC

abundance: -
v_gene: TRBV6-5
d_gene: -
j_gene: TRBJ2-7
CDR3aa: CASSYEHASYEQYF
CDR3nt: TGTGCCAGCAGTTACGAACACGCGTCCTACGAGCAGTACTTC